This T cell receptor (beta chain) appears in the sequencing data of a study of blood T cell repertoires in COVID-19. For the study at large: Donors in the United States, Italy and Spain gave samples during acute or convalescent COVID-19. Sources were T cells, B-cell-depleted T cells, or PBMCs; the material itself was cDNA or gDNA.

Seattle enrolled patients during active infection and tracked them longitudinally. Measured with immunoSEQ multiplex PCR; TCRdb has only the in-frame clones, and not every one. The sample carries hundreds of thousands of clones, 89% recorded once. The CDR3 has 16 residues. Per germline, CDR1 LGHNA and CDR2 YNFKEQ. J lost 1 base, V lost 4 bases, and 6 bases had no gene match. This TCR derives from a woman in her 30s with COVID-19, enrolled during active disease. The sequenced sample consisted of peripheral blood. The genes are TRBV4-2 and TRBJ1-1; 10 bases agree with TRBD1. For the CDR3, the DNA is TGTGCCAGCAGCCTAGGACAGGGGGTTACGAACACTGAAGCTTTCTTT. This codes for CASSLGQGVTNTEAFF.